A single sample is the source of the 9 T cell receptor beta chains below, sequenced in a study of CD4 T cells in relation to SARS-CoV-2 and coronaviruses. Sequencing was performed with immunoSEQ multiplex PCR; in TCRdb, only in-frame clones are kept and a portion is missing. Of tens of thousands of clones in the sample, approximately 80% were seen once. These receptors have no known antigen. The sequencing input was naive CD4+ T cells from PBMCs, cultured in vitro. Described subset: naive CD4+ T cells isolated by negative enrichment. These receptors came from an adult with COVID-19.

This clone came up once. The rearrangement links TRBV9 to TRBJ2-2; TRBD2 agrees at 13 bases. The junction had 11 bases not matched to a gene; V was cut back by 4 bases and J by 5 bases. This CDR3 contains 18 residues. The germline CDR1 and CDR2 sequences are SGDLS and YYNGEE. For the CDR3, the DNA is TGTGCCAGCAGCAGGGGACTAGCGGGAAGTGCAATAACCGGGGAGCTGTTTTTT. Its translation is CASSRGLAGSAITGELFF.

The CDR3 region has the DNA TGTGCCAGTAGTATGGAGTCTAGCGGAGTGAGGAGGTCCACAGATACGCAGTATTTT. Encoded protein: CASSMESSGVRRSTDTQYF. The V and J genes are TRBV19 and TRBJ2-3, with TRBD2 identical over 7 bases. This CDR3 is 19 amino acids long. The V gene end was trimmed by 3 bases and the J gene end by 2 bases; junction bases not matched to a gene: 17. The V gene's germline CDR1 is LNHDA and CDR2 SQIVND (reference sequence). The full variable domain, rest sourced from reference TRBV19 and TRBJ2-3, is DGGITQSPKYLFRKEGQNVTLSCEQNLNHDAMYWYRQDPGQGLRLIYYSQIVNDFQKGDIAEGYSVSREKKESFPLTVTSAQKNPTAFYLCASSMESSGVRRSTDTQYFGPGTRLTVL.

This chain links TRBV15 with TRBJ2-7, with unresolved D. The CDR3 has 15 amino acids. V was pared by 3 bases and J by 6 bases, with 18 bases between. CDR1 is LNHNV and CDR2 is YYDKDF in the germline V gene (reference sequence). CDR3 coding DNA: TGTGCCACCAGCAGCTTTACGAAGGGCTTAGGCGAGCAGTACTTC. It codes for CATSSFTKGLGEQYF. The full variable domain, in which reference TRBV15 and TRBJ2-7 provide the parts outside the CDR3, is DAMVIQNPRYQVTQFGKPVTLSCSQTLNHNVMYWYQQKSSQAPKLLFHYYDKDFNNEADTPDNFQSRRPNTSFCFLDIRSPGLGDTAMYLCATSSFTKGLGEQYFGPGTRLTVT.

The V call is TRBV6-1, the J call TRBJ2-5; 9 positions match TRBD2. V shed 3 bases, J shed 5 bases, and the junction held 1 base outside the gene matches. CDR3 size: 13 residues. Germline V CDR1 and CDR2: MNHNS, SASEGT. CDR3 amino acids: CASSDSGSETQYF. CDR3 in DNA: TGTGCCAGCAGTGATAGCGGGAGTGAGACCCAGTACTTC.

This chain joins TRBV28 and TRBJ1-5, with a tentative D call TRBD1 (6 bases). The CDR3 contains 15 residues. Trimming removed 3 bases from V and 0 bases from J, with 9 bases in between. In germline, CDR1 is MDHEN, CDR2 SYDVKM. The CDR3 DNA is TGTGCCAGCAGTTTGTGGACAGATAGCAATCAGCCCCAGCATTTT. Translating it yields CASSLWTDSNQPQHF.

The chain joins TRBV6-1 to TRBJ2-7; 8 positions agree with TRBD1. The CDR3 contains 14 residues. The V segment lost 3 bases and the J segment 4 bases; nucleotides outside the gene matches: 5. In germline, CDR1 is MNHNS, CDR2 SASEGT. The CDR3 loop reads CASSDGQGLYEQYF. The CDR3 DNA reads as TGTGCCAGCAGTGATGGACAGGGATTGTACGAGCAGTACTTC.

The chain is built from TRBV9 and TRBJ2-5; no firm D call. CDR1 is SGDLS and CDR2 is YYNGEE in the germline V gene. Trimming left V 3 bases short and J 4 bases short, with 7 bases between. This CDR3 has 12 residues. The CDR3 sequence: CASSALGETQYF. The CDR3 bases are TGTGCCAGCAGCGCTCTTGGAGAGACCCAGTACTTC. The full variable domain, with the rest looked up from reference TRBV9 and TRBJ2-5, is DSGVTQTPKHLITATGQRVTLRCSPRSGDLSVYWYQQSLDQGLQFLIQYYNGEERAKGNILERFSAQQFPDLHSELNLSSLELGDSALYFCASSALGETQYFGPGTRLLVL.

V and J are TRBV20-1 and TRBJ2-5; D not certain. Germline lookup yields CDR1 DFQATT and CDR2 SNEGSKA (reference sequence). The CDR3 has 13 residues. Deletions cut 6 bases from V and 3 bases from J, with 14 bases between. In DNA, the CDR3 is TGCAGTGCCAGTTCAATGATTAAAGAGACCCAGTACTTC. Translation: CSASSMIKETQYF.

In its sample, this clone was seen a few times. The genes are TRBV6-5 and TRBJ2-7; D gene unclear. With 4 bases removed from V and 5 bases from J, the gap between germline ends came to 18 bases. CDR1 MNHEY and CDR2 SVGAGI come from the germline V gene. The CDR3 contains 15 residues. The chain's CDR3 is CASSSQSTGLHEQYF. The CDR3 DNA sequence: TGTGCCAGCAGTTCCCAGAGCACTGGCCTACACGAGCAGTACTTC.